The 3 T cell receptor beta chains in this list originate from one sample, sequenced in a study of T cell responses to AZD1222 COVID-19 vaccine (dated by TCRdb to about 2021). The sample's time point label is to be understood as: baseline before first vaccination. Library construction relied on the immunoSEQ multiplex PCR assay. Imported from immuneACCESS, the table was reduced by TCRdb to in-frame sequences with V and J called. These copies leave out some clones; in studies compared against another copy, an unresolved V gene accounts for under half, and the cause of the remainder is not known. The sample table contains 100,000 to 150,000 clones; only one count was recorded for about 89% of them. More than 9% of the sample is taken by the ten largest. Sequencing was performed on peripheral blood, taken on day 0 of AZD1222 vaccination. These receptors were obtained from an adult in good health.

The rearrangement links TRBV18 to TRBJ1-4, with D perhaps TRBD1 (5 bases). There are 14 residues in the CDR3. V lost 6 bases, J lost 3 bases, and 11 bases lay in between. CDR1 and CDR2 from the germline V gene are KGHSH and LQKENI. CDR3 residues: CASSYQGANEKLFF. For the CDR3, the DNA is TGTGCCAGCTCTTACCAGGGTGCTAATGAAAAACTGTTTTTT.

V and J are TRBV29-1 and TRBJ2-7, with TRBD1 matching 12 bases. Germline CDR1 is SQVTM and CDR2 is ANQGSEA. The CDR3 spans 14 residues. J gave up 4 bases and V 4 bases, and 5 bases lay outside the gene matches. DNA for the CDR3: TGCAGCGTTGGGGGACAGGGGGCATTGTACGAGCAGTACTTC. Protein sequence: CSVGGQGALYEQYF.

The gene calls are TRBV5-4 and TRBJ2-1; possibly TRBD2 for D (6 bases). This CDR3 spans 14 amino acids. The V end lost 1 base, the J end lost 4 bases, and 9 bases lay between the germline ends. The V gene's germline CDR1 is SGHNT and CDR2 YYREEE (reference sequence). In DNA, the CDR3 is TGTGCCAGCAGCTTGAGTGGGGGGTACAATGAGCAGTTCTTC. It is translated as CASSLSGGYNEQFF.